This entry concerns a single TCR beta chain. The data were obtained in a study of blood T cell repertoires in COVID-19. Study-level information: Donors in the United States, Italy and Spain gave samples during acute or convalescent COVID-19. PBMCs, B-cell-depleted T cells, or T cells were the source of the cDNA or gDNA that made up the material.

Per the authors' pipeline: Reference gene primer amplification yielded estimated nucleated cell counts. Measured with immunoSEQ multiplex PCR; TCRdb has only the in-frame clones, and not every one. V and J calls and clone size come straight from that table; D and trimming were deduced from the DNA. The sample contains 150,000 to 200,000 clones, about 89% of which appear only once. This clonotype originated in a young man who had recovered from COVID-19. Sequencing was carried out using peripheral blood.

CDR3 sequence reads: CASGSGDYLANEQFF. The CDR3 DNA reads as TGTGCTAGTGGTTCCGGGGACTACTTAGCCAATGAGCAGTTCTTC. The V gene is TRBV12-5, the J gene TRBJ2-1; 7 nucleotides agree with TRBD2. Germline CDR1 LGHNT, CDR2 FRNRAP. The junction had 9 bases not matched to a gene; V was cut back by 4 bases and J by 6 bases. The CDR3 contains 15 residues.